The 30 T cell receptor beta chains listed next were all sequenced from one sample in a study of blood T cell repertoires in COVID-19. TCRdb's table, derived via immunoSEQ multiplex PCR, lists solely in-frame clones and lacks some. The sample shows tens of thousands of clones, approximately 74% of them seen only once. Sample: peripheral blood. These receptors were collected from a human donor with acute or convalescent COVID-19. The donor label of this sample is uncertain.

The chain combines TRBV5-5 with TRBJ2-1, with TRBD2 as a possible D gene (5 bases). The V end was cut by 0 bases, the J end by 4 bases, with 11 bases between. The CDR3 is made up of 15 amino acids. CDR1 SGHKS and CDR2 YYEKEE come from the germline V gene (reference sequence). CDR3 region: CASSLEAEYYNEQFF. For the CDR3, the DNA is TGTGCCAGCAGCTTGGAAGCGGAGTATTACAATGAGCAGTTCTTC.

The chain couples TRBV4-1 to TRBJ1-2; D perhaps matches TRBD1 (6 bases). The CDR3 contains 18 residues. Germline V CDR1 and CDR2: MGHRA, YSYEKL. V was trimmed by 0 bases and J by 2 bases, leaving 19 bases between them. The CDR3 DNA follows: TGCGCCAGCAGCCAAGATCCTGGGGGCGGGGGCAAGAACTATGGCTACACCTTC. Amino acid sequence: CASSQDPGGGGKNYGYTF.

This chain uses TRBV5-1 with TRBJ1-1; D unresolved. CDR3 length: 13 amino acids. The germline CDR1 and CDR2 sequences are SGHRS and YFSETQ. V shed 0 bases and J shed 2 bases, with 5 bases lying between them. CDR3 in amino acids: CASSLGHNTEAFF. CDR3 sequence (DNA): TGCGCCAGCAGCTTGGGACACAACACTGAAGCTTTCTTT. Supplemented by reference TRBV5-1 and TRBJ1-1, the full variable domain reads KAGVTQTPRYLIKTRGQQVTLSCSPISGHRSVSWYQQTPGQGLQFLFEYFSETQRNKGNFPGRFSGRQFSNSRSEMNVSTLELGDSALYLCASSLGHNTEAFFGQGTRLTVV.

The gene calls are TRBV25-1 and TRBJ2-2, with 10 bases identical to TRBD1. Germline V gene lookup returns CDR1 MGHDK and CDR2 SYGVNS. This CDR3 region has 16 residues. J lost 6 bases, V lost 3 bases, and 7 bases had no gene match. CDR3 sequence: CASSDPGQGSSGELFF. CDR3 nucleotides: TGTGCCAGCAGTGACCCGGGACAGGGGTCCTCCGGGGAGCTGTTTTTT.

This clone occurred many times. The chain combines TRBV27 with TRBJ2-7; D is perhaps TRBD2 (6 bases). In germline, CDR1 is MNHEY, CDR2 SMNVEV (reference sequence). V lost 6 bases to trimming and J lost 1 base, with 13 bases between them. The CDR3 loop spans 14 amino acids. The chain's CDR3 is CASRRDGPSYEQYF. The CDR3 DNA follows: TGTGCCAGCAGGCGGGACGGCCCGTCCTACGAGCAGTACTTC.

This clone showed up just a few times. This chain connects TRBV3-1 (or the pseudogene TRBV3-2) to TRBJ1-5; TRBD1 aligns across 7 bases. The CDR3 is 16 amino acids. The V segment lost 1 base and the J segment 0 bases; nucleotides outside the gene matches: 3. The V gene's germline CDR1 is LGHDT and CDR2 YNNKEL (reference sequence). CDR3 residues: CASSQGTGTSNQPQHF. In DNA, the CDR3 is TGTGCCAGCAGCCAAGGGACAGGTACTAGCAATCAGCCCCAGCATTTT.

CDR3 sequence reads: CASTVDSANYGYTF. CDR3 coding DNA: TGTGCCAGCACCGTTGACAGTGCGAACTATGGCTACACCTTC. V is TRBV2 and J is TRBJ1-2; a weak D match, TRBD1 (5 bases). Germline V gives CDR1 SNHLY, CDR2 FYNNEI. The CDR3 length is 14 residues. V lost 7 bases and J 2 bases, leaving 14 bases between the germline ends.

This clone appeared once. This chain uses TRBV30 with TRBJ2-5; TRBD1 aligns across 7 bases. The V and J ends lost 3 bases and 2 bases, in that order; junction bases with no gene match: 6. The CDR3 is made up of 14 amino acids. CDR1 GTSNPN and CDR2 SVGIG come from the germline V gene (reference sequence). For the CDR3, the DNA is TGTGCCTGGAGGCCGGGACAGATACAAGAGACCCAGTACTTC. It codes for CAWRPGQIQETQYF.

V usage is TRBV6-5 and J usage is TRBJ2-7; maybe TRBD2 (5 bases). The germline V gene encodes CDR1 MNHEY and CDR2 SVGAGI. The CDR3 covers 12 residues. V lost 5 bases, J lost 4 bases, and 9 bases lay in between. The CDR3 coding sequence is TGTGCCAGCAGTACCCGGGGTTACGAGCAGTACTTC. Translated, it gives CASSTRGYEQYF.

Details on this clone: At the DNA level, this CDR3 is encoded by other sequences in the same sample as well. V and J are TRBV12-3 or TRBV12-4 and TRBJ1-6; D remains ambiguous. The CDR3 is 13 amino acids. Trimming stripped 1 base from V and 8 bases from J, with 6 bases between. In DNA form, the CDR3 reads TGTGCCAGCAGTTTAGGGGGAGATTCACCCCTCCACTTT. Its translation is CASSLGGDSPLHF.

This clone is medium-sized (0.01 to 0.1%) within its sample. The chain has TRBV10-3 and TRBJ2-1, with a possible D match to TRBD1 (6 bases). The CDR3 sequence is 16 residues long. CDR1 ENHRY and CDR2 SYGVKD come from the germline V gene. V lost 2 bases, J lost 1 base, and 12 bases lay in between. CDR3 coding DNA: TGTGCCATCAGTGAGCGCGAGGGGGATTCCTACAATGAGCAGTTCTTC. It yields the protein CAISEREGDSYNEQFF.

The J gene is TRBJ2-7, the V gene TRBV27; 8 positions agree with TRBD1. V dropped 5 bases and J dropped 4; count of bases not matched to a gene: 13. This CDR3 has 16 residues. The germline V gene encodes CDR1 MNHEY and CDR2 SMNVEV (reference sequence). The CDR3 DNA follows: TGTGCCAGCAGTCTGGGGACAGGACAAACGAGATACGAGCAGTACTTC. Protein sequence: CASSLGTGQTRYEQYF.

This clone was recorded once. The chain employs TRBV7-3 and TRBJ2-1; 7 nucleotides align to TRBD2. V lost 6 bases and J lost 5; bases outside the gene matches: 13. Germline V lookup: CDR1 SGHTA, CDR2 FQGTGA. The CDR3 consists of 16 residues. The CDR3 bases are TGTGCCAGCAGTCCTCTCGGCGGCGGGGGTCACAATGAGCAGTTCTTC. Protein sequence: CASSPLGGGGHNEQFF.

The chain carries TRBV4-2 and TRBJ2-7; 15 bases match TRBD2. This CDR3 region has 17 residues. Germline loops: CDR1 LGHNA, CDR2 YNFKEQ. V shed 4 bases and J 3 bases; nucleotides not matched to a gene: 7. In nucleotides, the CDR3 is TGTGCCAGCAGCCGGACTAGCGGGAGGGCCGGGTACTACGAGCAGTACTTC. Its protein is CASSRTSGRAGYYEQYF.

CDR3 residues: CASRAGHSYEQYF. As DNA, the CDR3 is TGTGCCAGTAGGGCGGGGCACTCCTACGAGCAGTACTTC. The chain links TRBV19 to TRBJ2-7; D is possibly TRBD2 (6 bases). The length of the CDR3 is 13 residues. The germline V gene encodes CDR1 LNHDA and CDR2 SQIVND (reference sequence). Trimming took 6 bases from V and 0 from J, leaving 9 bases between them.

Here the CDR3 reads CATSVWYRYRYQPQHF. The DNA for the CDR3 is TGTGCCACCTCCGTGTGGTACAGGTATCGTTATCAGCCCCAGCATTTT. This sequence joins TRBV19 and TRBJ1-5; possible D gene TRBD1, 5 bases. From germline, CDR1 is LNHDA and CDR2 SQIVND (reference sequence). The CDR3 contains 16 residues. The ends were cut back, 10 bases at V and 5 bases at J, with 24 bases in the middle. Based on the CDR3 plus reference TRBV19 and TRBJ1-5, the full variable domain is DGGITQSPKYLFRKEGQNVTLSCEQNLNHDAMYWYRQDPGQGLRLIYYSQIVNDFQKGDIAEGYSVSREKKESFPLTVTSAQKNPTAFYLCATSVWYRYRYQPQHFGDGTRLSIL.

The V gene is TRBV29-1, the J gene TRBJ2-5; 12 nucleotides match TRBD2. This CDR3 has 17 amino acids. V trimming: 7 bases; J trimming: 5 bases; junction bases outside the gene matches: 17. Looked up from germline, CDR1 is SQVTM and CDR2 is ANQGSEA. The CDR3 DNA sequence: TGCAGCGCTAAGGCACTAGCGGGAGGCGTCAGAGAGGAGACCCAGTACTTC. As protein: CSAKALAGGVREETQYF.

The chain recombines TRBV27 with TRBJ2-7; 12 bases agree with TRBD2. This CDR3 contains 14 residues. Germline lookup yields CDR1 MNHEY and CDR2 SMNVEV (reference sequence). V was pared by 5 bases and J by 3 bases, with 2 bases of the junction left unmatched. The chain's CDR3 is CASSKTSGSYEQYF. Here the CDR3 DNA reads TGTGCCAGCAGTAAGACTAGCGGGAGCTACGAGCAGTACTTC.

This chain connects TRBV7-2 to TRBJ2-7; maybe TRBD1 (6 bases). CDR1 and CDR2 from the germline V gene are SGHTA and FQGNSA. The CDR3 extends over 14 amino acids. V lost 5 bases to trimming and J lost 2 bases, with 13 bases between them. The CDR3 here is CASSHATGTYEQYF. The CDR3 region has the DNA TGTGCCAGCAGCCACGCGACAGGAACCTACGAGCAGTACTTC.

The J gene is TRBJ1-3, the V gene TRBV3-1 (or the pseudogene TRBV3-2), with D perhaps TRBD1 (6 bases). Trimming cost V 3 bases and J 0 bases, with 9 bases left between them. The CDR3 covers 15 residues. Per germline, CDR1 LGHDT and CDR2 YNNKEL (reference sequence). This CDR3 is CASSQGAYSGNTIYF. The CDR3 coding sequence is TGTGCCAGCAGCCAGGGGGCCTACTCTGGAAACACCATATATTTT.

V is TRBV27 and J is TRBJ1-2, with 7 nucleotides matching TRBD1. Germline V gene data show CDR1 as MNHEY and CDR2 as SMNVEV (reference sequence). With 7 bases clipped from V and 0 bases from J, the junction kept 11 bases outside the gene matches. This CDR3 spans 16 amino acids. The CDR3 DNA sequence: TGTGCCAGCAAACCCCTAAAGGGGGCGCCTAACTATGGCTACACCTTC. This sequence encodes CASKPLKGAPNYGYTF.

The rearrangement links TRBV19 to TRBJ2-7; possibly TRBD2 for D (5 bases). This CDR3 has 13 residues. With 8 bases removed from V and 0 bases from J, the gap between germline ends came to 11 bases. Germline V gives CDR1 LNHDA, CDR2 SQIVND (reference sequence). CDR3 nucleotides: TGTGCCAGTGGGCGAGCGGACTCCTACGAGCAGTACTTC. The encoded protein is CASGRADSYEQYF.

CDR3 in DNA: TGTGCCTGGAGCCAACTAGCGGGAGGGCCCTCGAGCACAGATACGCAGTATTTT. Its protein product is CAWSQLAGGPSSTDTQYF. The chain recombines TRBV30 with TRBJ2-3; 13 nucleotides line up with TRBD2. CDR1 GTSNPN and CDR2 SVGIG come from the germline V gene (reference sequence). The J segment lost 0 bases and the V segment lost 3 bases, leaving 9 bases of the junction unmatched. The CDR3 is made up of 18 amino acids.

The chain links TRBV28 to TRBJ1-1, with a weak D call TRBD1 (5 bases). This CDR3 has 12 residues. Trimming left V 6 bases short and J 10 bases short, with 15 bases between. Germline CDR1 MDHEN, CDR2 SYDVKM. The CDR3 sequence is CASSPLPQGAFF. The CDR3 DNA reads TGTGCCAGCAGCCCGTTGCCCCAGGGAGCTTTCTTT. Full variable domain (remainder filled in from reference TRBV28 and TRBJ1-1): DVKVTQSSRYLVKRTGEKVFLECVQDMDHENMFWYRQDPGLGLRLIYFSYDVKMKEKGDIPEGYSVSREKKERFSLILESASTNQTSMYLCASSPLPQGAFFGQGTRLTVV.

This clone was seen once. The chain uses TRBV4-1 and TRBJ1-5; the match to TRBD1 covers 8 bases. The CDR3 consists of 15 residues. Trimming took 4 bases from V and 6 from J; bases not matched to a gene: 8. Looked up from germline, CDR1 is MGHRA and CDR2 is YSYEKL. The DNA of the CDR3 is TGCGCCAGCAGCCTCGGACAGGGAAGGGTTCAGCCCCAGCATTTT. Translated, it gives CASSLGQGRVQPQHF.

The chain recombines TRBV6-2 or TRBV6-3 with TRBJ2-2; a possible D gene is TRBD1 (5 bases). V was clipped by 2 bases and J by 7 bases, with 14 bases between them. CDR3 length: 15 amino acids. Per the germline V gene, CDR1 is MNHEY and CDR2 is SVGEGT. The CDR3 DNA follows: TGTGCCAGCAGTTACCACAGGAAGGTTATCGGGGAGCTGTTTTTT. As protein: CASSYHRKVIGELFF.

This clone appeared many times. The chain carries TRBV28 and TRBJ2-7; D is undetermined. V lost 5 bases to trimming and J lost 5 bases, with 16 bases between them. Germline loops: CDR1 MDHEN, CDR2 SYDVKM. The CDR3 has 14 amino acids. CDR3 protein: CASSPSLPSDEQYF. In nucleotides, the CDR3 is TGTGCCAGCAGTCCGTCCCTCCCCTCAGACGAGCAGTACTTC. The variable domain in full, with the rest retrieved from reference TRBV28 and TRBJ2-7, is DVKVTQSSRYLVKRTGEKVFLECVQDMDHENMFWYRQDPGLGLRLIYFSYDVKMKEKGDIPEGYSVSREKKERFSLILESASTNQTSMYLCASSPSLPSDEQYFGPGTRLTVT.

The rearrangement links TRBV11-2 to TRBJ2-7; D perhaps matches TRBD2 (5 bases). In germline, CDR1 is SGHAT, CDR2 FQNNGV. This CDR3 has 13 residues. V was clipped by 2 bases and J by 4 bases, with 9 bases between them. CDR3 residues: CASSLREGYEQYV. CDR3 DNA: TGTGCCAGCAGCTTAAGAGAGGGATACGAGCAGTACGTC.

This clone occurred a few times. The chain carries TRBV5-1 and TRBJ2-2; perhaps TRBD2 as D (7 bases). Germline V lookup: CDR1 SGHRS, CDR2 YFSETQ. V lost 4 bases and J lost 2, with 15 bases in between. This CDR3 has 16 residues. The chain's CDR3 is CASSPPGGSNTGELFF. DNA of the CDR3: TGCGCCAGCAGCCCCCCGGGGGGCTCAAACACCGGGGAGCTGTTTTTT.

The chain employs TRBV7-9 and TRBJ2-2; maybe TRBD1 (6 bases). The CDR3 has 16 residues. V was clipped by 5 bases and J by 4 bases, with 17 bases between them. Germline-derived CDR1 and CDR2 are SEHNR and FQNEAQ (reference sequence). The CDR3 is CASSLNRVGTTGELFF. As DNA, the CDR3 is TGTGCCAGCAGCCTTAACAGGGTTGGCACCACCGGGGAGCTGTTTTTT.